This T cell receptor beta chain was obtained from a study of T cell repertoires in cytomegalovirus infection. Study-wide context: Alongside well-studied HLA-B-restricted CMV epitopes, recently identified HLA-C-restricted CMV epitopes were also used. Through public TCR beta signatures, both CMV infection and matching HLA type were indicated. Study-level findings and limits: HLA-C-restricted, CMV-specific TCR beta clonotypes were dominant ex vivo.

Note on this clonotype: Its antigen is not identified.

TCRdb fed the reads into MiXCR, producing one record per CDR3 protein. The sample has some 940,000 distinct CDR3 sequences, around 31% seen once. CDR1 is SEHNR and CDR2 is FQNEAQ in the germline V gene (reference sequence). The CDR3 length is 16 residues. Trimming left V 7 bases short and J 1 base short, with 19 bases between. This chain connects TRBV7-9 to TRBJ2-5; D is uncertain. This clonotype was sampled from a human donor in good health (CMV status not recorded). Some clones in this sample may be carry-over from other donors' samples. This material consisted of cultured CD8+ T cells from PBMCs, taken from culture after CMV antigen stimulation. Written as DNA, the CDR3 is TGTGCCAGCACATCGTACCCCCGGGCTGGCCAAGAGACCCAGTACTTC. Translation gives CASTSYPRAGQETQYF.